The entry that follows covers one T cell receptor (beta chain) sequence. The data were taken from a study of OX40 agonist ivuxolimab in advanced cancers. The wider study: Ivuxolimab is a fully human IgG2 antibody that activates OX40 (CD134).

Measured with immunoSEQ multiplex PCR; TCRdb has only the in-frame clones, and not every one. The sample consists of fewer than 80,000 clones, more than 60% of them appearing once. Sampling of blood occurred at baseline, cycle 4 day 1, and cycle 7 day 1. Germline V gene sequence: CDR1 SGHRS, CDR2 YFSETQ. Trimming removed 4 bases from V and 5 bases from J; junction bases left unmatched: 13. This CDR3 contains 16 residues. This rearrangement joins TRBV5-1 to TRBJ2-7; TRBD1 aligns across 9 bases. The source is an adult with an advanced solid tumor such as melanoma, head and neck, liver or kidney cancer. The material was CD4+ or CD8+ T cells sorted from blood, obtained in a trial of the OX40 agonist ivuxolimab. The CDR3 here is CASSARLGQGENEQYF. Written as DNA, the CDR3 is TGCGCCAGCAGCGCAAGACTGGGACAGGGAGAGAACGAGCAGTACTTC.